What follows are 4 T cell receptor beta chains derived from one specimen sequenced in a study of blood T cell repertoires in COVID-19. Assay used: immunoSEQ multiplex PCR; TCRdb lists only in-frame clones, some missing. The table shows 350,000 to 450,000 clones, with more than 70% occurring only once. The sequencing input was PBMCs or T cells enriched from blood (not recorded which). Source of these receptors: a woman aged 18-29 years who had been exposed to COVID-19.

V usage is TRBV19 and J usage is TRBJ2-1, with 12 bases aligning to TRBD2. This CDR3 has 15 residues. J lost 6 bases, V lost 8 bases, and 8 bases had no gene match. The germline V gene encodes CDR1 LNHDA and CDR2 SQIVND (reference sequence). The CDR3 loop is CASRPSGRALNEQFF. CDR3 coding DNA: TGTGCCAGTCGGCCTAGCGGGAGGGCCCTCAATGAGCAGTTCTTC.

This clone was counted a single time. The chain couples TRBV6-5 to TRBJ2-3, with D possibly matching TRBD1 (5 bases). The CDR3 is 15 amino acids. Germline V gene lookup returns CDR1 MNHEY and CDR2 SVGAGI. Trimming cost V 8 bases and J 1 base, with 16 bases left between them. In nucleotides, the CDR3 is TGTGCCAGCCGGAATCGTGGGGCGGGCACAGATACGCAGTATTTT. Its translation is CASRNRGAGTDTQYF.

J is TRBJ2-7 and V is TRBV23-1, with 9 positions matching TRBD2. TRBV23-1 is noted as an ORF with a role that remains uncertain. The length of the CDR3 is 14 residues. J gave up 6 bases and V 0 bases, and 3 bases lay outside the gene matches. This chain's CDR3 is CASSQSAGGPEQYF. In DNA form, the CDR3 reads TGCGCCAGCAGTCAATCAGCGGGGGGCCCCGAGCAGTACTTC.

The V and J genes are TRBV5-1 and TRBJ1-1; D not resolved. V lost 4 bases to trimming and J lost 5 bases, with 15 bases between them. The CDR3 sequence is 14 residues long. Germline V gene lookup returns CDR1 SGHRS and CDR2 YFSETQ. The DNA of the CDR3 is TGCGCCAGCAGCCCCTCGTCTGCGAGGACTGAAGCTTTCTTT. It is translated as CASSPSSARTEAFF.